This T cell receptor (beta chain) is drawn from a study of Graves' ophthalmopathy and Graves' hyperthyroidism. The TCR beta CDR3 regions underwent amplification from RNA transcripts. The library came from an HTBI-primed first-round RT-PCR and a second-round multiplex PCR. TCRdb ran MiXCR on the multiplex PCR reads and lists one entry per CDR3 protein. The table includes a few hundred thousand distinct CDR3 sequences, about 17% detected once. This clonotype was recorded at least ten times. This CDR3 region has 14 residues. CDR1 is MDHEN, CDR2 SYDVKM, per germline. After removal of 6 bases from V and 2 bases from J, the junction contained 7 bases not matched to a gene.

The sequenced material came from peripheral blood. The V gene is TRBV28, the J gene TRBJ2-7; 7 nucleotides match TRBD1. The sequence was obtained from an adult woman with stable Graves' hyperthyroidism. The CDR3, as DNA: TGTGCCAGCAGACCCGACAGGGAGACCTACGAGCAGTACTTC. Translation: CASRPDRETYEQYF.